This T cell receptor beta chain emerged from a study of vaccination effects on CD4 cells after COVID-19. With 4 bases removed from V and 2 bases from J, the gap between germline ends came to 9 bases. The germline CDR1 and CDR2 sequences are KGHSH and LQKENI. The CDR3 extends over 13 amino acids. Before sequencing, viral peptide pools were used by the ViraFEST assay to expand antigen-specific CD4+ T cells. On roughly day 9 of culture, CD4+ T cells were separated out. By PCR, the person was confirmed to have had SARS-CoV-2 infection between March and December 2020. This clone was seen a few times. Antigen specificity is unknown. Data came from immunoSEQ multiplex PCR; TCRdb stores just in-frame clones and leaves some out. The sample includes under 55,000 clones, under 80% seen only once; the top ten take about 30%.

This receptor was obtained from a human donor who had a prior SARS-CoV-2 infection. This chain uses TRBV18 with TRBJ2-7, with a possible D match to TRBD1 (6 bases). The sequencing here drew on CD4+ T cells from PBMCs cultured with a peptide pool, taken before COVID-19 vaccination. The CDR3 reads CASSRDTTYEQYF. Written as DNA, the CDR3 is TGTGCCAGCTCACGGGACACTACCTACGAGCAGTACTTC.